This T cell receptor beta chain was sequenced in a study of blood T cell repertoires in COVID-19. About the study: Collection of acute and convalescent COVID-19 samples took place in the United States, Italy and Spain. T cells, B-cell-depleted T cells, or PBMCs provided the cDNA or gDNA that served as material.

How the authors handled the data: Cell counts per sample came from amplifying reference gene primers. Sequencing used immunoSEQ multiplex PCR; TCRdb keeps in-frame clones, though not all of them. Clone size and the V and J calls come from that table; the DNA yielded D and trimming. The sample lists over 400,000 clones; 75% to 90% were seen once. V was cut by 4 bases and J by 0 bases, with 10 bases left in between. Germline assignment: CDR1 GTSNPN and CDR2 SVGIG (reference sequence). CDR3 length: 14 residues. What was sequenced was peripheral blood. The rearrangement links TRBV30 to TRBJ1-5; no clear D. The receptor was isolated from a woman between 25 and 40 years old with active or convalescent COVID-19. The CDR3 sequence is CAWTAQNSNQPQHF. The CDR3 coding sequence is TGTGCCTGGACCGCCCAGAATAGCAATCAGCCCCAGCATTTT.